This T cell receptor beta chain was retrieved from a study of CD8 T cells in ankylosing spondylitis. TCRdb passed the 5' RACE reads through MiXCR, listing each CDR3 protein once. The data hold about 250,000 distinct CDR3 sequences, with about 24% observed a single time. This clonotype was picked up many times. From germline, CDR1 is DFQATT and CDR2 SNEGSKA (reference sequence). Trimming removed 1 base at V and 4 bases at J, with 13 bases between. The CDR3 is made up of 14 amino acids. The chain employs TRBV20-1 and TRBJ1-2, with D possibly being TRBD1 (5 bases). The source material was blood, either unsorted or a sorted T cell fraction (not recorded which). The receptor was derived from a male donor with ankylosing spondylitis or in good health (not recorded which). The CDR3 nucleotides read TGCAGTGCTAGAGTCGGCAGGGCTGGCTATGGCTACACCTTC. As protein: CSARVGRAGYGYTF.